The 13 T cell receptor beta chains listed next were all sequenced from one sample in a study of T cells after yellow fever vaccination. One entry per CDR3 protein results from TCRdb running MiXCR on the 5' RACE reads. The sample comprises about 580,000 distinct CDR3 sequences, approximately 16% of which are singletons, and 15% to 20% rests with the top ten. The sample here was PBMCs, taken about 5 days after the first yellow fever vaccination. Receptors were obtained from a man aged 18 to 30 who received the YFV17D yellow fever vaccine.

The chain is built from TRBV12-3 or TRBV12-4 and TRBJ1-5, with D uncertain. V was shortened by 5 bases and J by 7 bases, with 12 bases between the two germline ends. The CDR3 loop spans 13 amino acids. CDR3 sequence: CASSALGRQPQHF. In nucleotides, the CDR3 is TGTGCCAGCAGTGCCTTGGGTCGGCAGCCCCAGCATTTT.

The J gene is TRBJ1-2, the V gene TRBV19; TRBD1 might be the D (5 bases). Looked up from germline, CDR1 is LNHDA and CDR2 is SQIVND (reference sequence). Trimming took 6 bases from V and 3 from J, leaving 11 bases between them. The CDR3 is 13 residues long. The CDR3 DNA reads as TGTGCCAGTAGCACCCAGGGAGACTATGGCTACACCTTC. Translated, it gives CASSTQGDYGYTF.

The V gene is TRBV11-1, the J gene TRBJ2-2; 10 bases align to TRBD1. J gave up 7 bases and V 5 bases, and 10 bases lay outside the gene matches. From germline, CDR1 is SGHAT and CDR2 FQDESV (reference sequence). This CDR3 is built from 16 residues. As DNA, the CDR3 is TGTGCCAGCAGCACCGGGACAGGGGTATATGGCGGGGAGCTGTTTTTT. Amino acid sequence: CASSTGTGVYGGELFF.

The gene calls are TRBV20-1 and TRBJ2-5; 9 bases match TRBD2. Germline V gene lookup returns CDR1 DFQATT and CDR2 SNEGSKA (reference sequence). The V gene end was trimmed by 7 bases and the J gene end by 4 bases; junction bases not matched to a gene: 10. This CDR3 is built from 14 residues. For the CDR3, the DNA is TGCAGTGTCCTTAGCGGGGGTAACGGAGAGACCCAGTACTTC. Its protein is CSVLSGGNGETQYF.

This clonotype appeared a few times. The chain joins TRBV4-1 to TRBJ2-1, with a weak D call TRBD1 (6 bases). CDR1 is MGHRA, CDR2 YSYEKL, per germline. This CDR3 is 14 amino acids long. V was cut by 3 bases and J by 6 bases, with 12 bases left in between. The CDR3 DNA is TGCGCCAGCAGCCACACAGGGTTGGTCAATGAGCAGTTCTTC. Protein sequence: CASSHTGLVNEQFF.

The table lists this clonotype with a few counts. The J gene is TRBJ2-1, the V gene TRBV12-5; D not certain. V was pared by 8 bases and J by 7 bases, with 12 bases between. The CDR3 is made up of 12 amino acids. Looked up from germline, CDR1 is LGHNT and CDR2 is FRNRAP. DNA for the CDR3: TGTGCTAGTTTTCTGGGGATGAATGAGCAGTTCTTC. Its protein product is CASFLGMNEQFF. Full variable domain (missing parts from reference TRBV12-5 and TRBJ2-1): DARVTQTPRHKVTEMGQEVTMRCQPILGHNTVFWYRQTMMQGLELLAYFRNRAPLDDSGMPKDRFSAEMPDATLATLKIQPSEPRDSAVYFCASFLGMNEQFFGPGTRLTVL.

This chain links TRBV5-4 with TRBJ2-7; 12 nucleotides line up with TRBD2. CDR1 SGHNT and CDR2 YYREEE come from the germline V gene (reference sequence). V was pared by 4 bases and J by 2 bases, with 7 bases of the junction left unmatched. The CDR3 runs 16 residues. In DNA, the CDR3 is TGTGCCAGCAGCCCGAGGACTAGCGGGGCCCCCTACGAGCAGTACTTC. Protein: CASSPRTSGAPYEQYF. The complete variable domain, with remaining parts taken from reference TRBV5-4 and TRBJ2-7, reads ETGVTQSPTHLIKTRGQQVTLRCSSQSGHNTVSWYQQALGQGPQFIFQYYREEENGRGNFPPRFSGLQFPNYSSELNVNALELDDSALYLCASSPRTSGAPYEQYFGPGTRLTVT.

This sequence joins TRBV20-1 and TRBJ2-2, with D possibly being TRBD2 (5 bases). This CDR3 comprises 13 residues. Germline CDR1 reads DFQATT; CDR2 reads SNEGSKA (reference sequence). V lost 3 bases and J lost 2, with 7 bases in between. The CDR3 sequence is CSARRENTGELFF. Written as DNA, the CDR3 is TGCAGTGCTAGGAGGGAAAACACCGGGGAGCTGTTTTTT.

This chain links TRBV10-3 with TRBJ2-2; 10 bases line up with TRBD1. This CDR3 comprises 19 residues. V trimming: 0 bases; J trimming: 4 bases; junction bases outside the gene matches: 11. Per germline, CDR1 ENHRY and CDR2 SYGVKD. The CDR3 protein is CAISESPGQGFTVTGELFF. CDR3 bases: TGTGCCATCAGTGAGTCTCCGGGACAGGGGTTCACGGTCACCGGGGAGCTGTTTTTT.

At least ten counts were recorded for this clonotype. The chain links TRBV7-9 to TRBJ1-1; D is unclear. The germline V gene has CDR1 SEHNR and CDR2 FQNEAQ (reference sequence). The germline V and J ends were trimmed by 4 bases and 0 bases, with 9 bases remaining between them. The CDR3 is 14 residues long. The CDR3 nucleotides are TGTGCCAGCAGCTGGATGATGGTGAACACTGAAGCTTTCTTT. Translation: CASSWMMVNTEAFF.

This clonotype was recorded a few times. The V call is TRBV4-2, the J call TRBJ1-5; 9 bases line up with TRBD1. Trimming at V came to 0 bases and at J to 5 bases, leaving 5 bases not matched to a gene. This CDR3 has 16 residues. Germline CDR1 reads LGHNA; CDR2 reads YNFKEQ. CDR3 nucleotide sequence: TGTGCCAGCAGCCAAGAAGTACAGGGGGCGGATCAGCCCCAGCATTTT. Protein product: CASSQEVQGADQPQHF.

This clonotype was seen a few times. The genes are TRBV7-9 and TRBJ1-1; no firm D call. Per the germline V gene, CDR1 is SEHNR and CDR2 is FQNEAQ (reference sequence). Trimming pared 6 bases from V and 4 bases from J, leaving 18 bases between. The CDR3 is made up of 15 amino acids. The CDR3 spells CASSYGPLKGTEAFF. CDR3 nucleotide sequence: TGTGCCAGCAGTTATGGACCACTAAAGGGCACTGAAGCTTTCTTT.

The CDR3 region is CASSYRTSGGLVDTDTQYF. The CDR3 DNA reads TGCGCCAGCAGCTACCGGACTAGCGGGGGGCTGGTGGACACAGATACGCAGTATTTT. V and J are TRBV5-1 and TRBJ2-3; 14 nucleotides line up with TRBD2. The CDR3 spans 19 residues. V was clipped by 3 bases and J by 2 bases; unmatched bases: 11. Germline V lookup: CDR1 SGHRS, CDR2 YFSETQ.